This is a list of T cell receptor beta chains from one sample in a study of T cell responses to AZD1222 COVID-19 vaccine. The method was immunoSEQ multiplex PCR; TCRdb's version includes in-frame clones alone and lacks a portion of them. The sample lists around 180,000 clones; 90% were seen once. Sequences were derived from peripheral blood, sampled on day 0 of AZD1222 vaccination. The receptors were gathered from an adult in good health. The CDR3 runs from the conserved cysteine through the conserved F or W.

J	V	CDR3
TRBJ2-3	TRBV5-4	CASSGSTDTQYF
TRBJ1-3	TRBV3-1/TRBV3-2	CASSQGQLSGNTIYF
TRBJ1-4	TRBV12-3/TRBV12-4	CATGQLGDTKLFF
TRBJ2-1	TRBV7-3	CASSSGLEQFF
TRBJ2-7	TRBV7-2	CASSATGAEQYF
TRBJ2-7	TRBV7-9	CASSLPPYEQYF
TRBJ2-3	TRBV4-3	CASSRDRDRGLGYF
TRBJ1-1	TRBV2	CASSELEGSEAFF
TRBJ1-4	TRBV7-9	CASSFLPGQELEKLFF
TRBJ2-3	TRBV7-7	CASSRTGGVGDTQYF
TRBJ2-7	TRBV5-3	CARGRTGLNEQYF
TRBJ1-2	TRBV9	CASSASPTPGQNYGYTF
TRBJ1-2	TRBV3-1/TRBV3-2	CASSQAPWTGKGYTF
TRBJ2-7	TRBV13	CASRDTRGDYEQYF
TRBJ1-4	TRBV19	CASLRGGKLFF
TRBJ1-2	TRBV6-5	CASSLAGYTF
TRBJ1-4	TRBV7-2	CASSPTRQGNEKLFF
TRBJ2-1	TRBV6-5	CASWGNEQFF
TRBJ2-2	TRBV5-4	CASSDSGGAATGELFF
TRBJ2-7	TRBV6-5	CASSYDYEQYF
TRBJ1-5	TRBV2	CASWRGSLLQPQHF
TRBJ2-2	TRBV18	CASSPALANTGELFF